The clone carrying this T cell receptor beta chain is a singleton in its sample. V was cut by 9 bases and J by 2 bases, with 15 bases left in between. This CDR3 region has 14 residues. Germline V gene lookup returns CDR1 WNHNN and CDR2 SYGVQD (reference sequence). This sample stems from a study of blood T cell repertoires in COVID-19. Study-level information: Donors in the United States, Italy and Spain gave samples during acute or convalescent COVID-19.

Original processing methods: Estimated nucleated cell counts came from reference gene primer amplification. The assay was immunoSEQ multiplex PCR, and TCRdb's table has in-frame clones only and misses some. V and J calls and clone size follow that table, whereas D and trimming were derived from the DNA. The sample has 250,000 to 300,000 clones; around four fifths are singletons. V is TRBV10-1 and J is TRBJ2-3; the D gene is possibly TRBD2 (6 bases). Sequences were obtained from peripheral blood. This sequence was found in a man aged 55 to 70 who had recovered from COVID-19. Here the CDR3 DNA reads TGCGCCAGTCCCGTGGCGGGACCCACAGATACGCAGTATTTT. Translating it yields CASPVAGPTDTQYF.